This TCR beta chain comes out of a study of T-cell reconstitution after alpha-beta-depleted transplantation in children. Study-level results: Newly made T cells mostly supplied T-cell counts and diversity one year after transplant. Surviving recipient T cells and thymic progenitors accounted for the high day-60 TCRbeta diversity observed in some patients. In patients about two months after transplant, alpha-beta T cells reportedly arose from several hundred expanded graft clones.

This clonotype was seen a handful of times. As yet, its antigen is unknown. TCRbeta library preparation incorporated unique molecular identifiers. TCRdb processed the PCR reads anew with MiXCR; each CDR3 protein has one entry. This sample has 580,000 or so distinct CDR3 sequences, with 20% to 25% found just once. The specimen comprised PBMCs, mostly from graft donor cells, sampled 360 days after TCRalphabeta/CD19-depleted stem cell transplant. This TCR was recovered from a boy under two years old who had a stem cell transplant for acute myeloid leukemia, so the T cells may come from the graft donor.

CDR3: CATHKRSRGKTNTGELFF. The CDR3 DNA follows: TGTGCCACCCACAAGCGATCCCGGGGCAAAACGAACACCGGGGAGCTGTTTTTT. The rearrangement uses TRBV6-2 or TRBV6-3 and TRBJ2-2; D may be TRBD1 or TRBD2 (5 bases each). Looked up from germline, CDR1 is MNHEY and CDR2 is SVGEGT. Trimming left V 10 bases short and J 0 bases short, with 24 bases between. The CDR3 extends over 18 amino acids.